This T cell receptor (beta chain) was recovered during a study of blood T cell repertoires in COVID-19. The CDR3 totals 19 residues. CDR1 and CDR2 (germline): SEHNR, FQNEAQ (reference sequence). J lost 3 bases, V lost 5 bases, and 14 bases had no gene match. Only in-frame clones appear in the TCRdb table, and some are missing; sequencing was by immunoSEQ multiplex PCR. The sample contains approximately 670,000 clones, about 87% of which appear only once. The sequence was collected from a woman aged 18-35 years with acute or convalescent COVID-19. Sequenced input: peripheral blood. The rearrangement joins TRBV7-9 to TRBJ2-1; 12 nucleotides align to TRBD2. The CDR3 coding sequence is TGTGCCAGCAGCATTCTACTAGCGGGGGGCCCGGCCTTCTACAATGAGCAGTTCTTC. Encoded protein: CASSILLAGGPAFYNEQFF.